This T cell receptor (beta chain) was recovered during a study of shared clonotypes between healthy human individuals. Broader study findings: Sampling used blood alone; tissue repertoires probably differ.

Comments on this clone: Its target is unknown.

Profiling relied on immunoSEQ multiplex PCR, and the TCRdb table lists in-frame clones only, not all of them. The sample comprises some 2,500,000 clones, roughly 93% of which are singletons, and 0.36% rests with the top ten. Between the trimmed V and J ends, which lost 3 bases and 3 bases, there was a span of 15 bases. The CDR3 runs 15 residues. Germline V gene data show CDR1 as SGHAT and CDR2 as FQNNGV. The chain couples TRBV11-2 to TRBJ2-7; tentatively, D is TRBD1 (5 bases). The clonotype originates from a man between 18 and 29 years old in good health. Some clones in this sample may be carry-over from other donors' samples. Sequenced material: naive CD4+ T cells from PBMCs. Subset denoted: CD45RA+ positively selected. CDR3 coding DNA: TGTGCCAGCAGCTTTTCTTCAGGGATCCTCTACGAGCAGTACTTC. Translating gives CASSFSSGILYEQYF.